These T cell receptor beta chains were read from a single sample in a study of blood T cell repertoires in COVID-19. Using immunoSEQ multiplex PCR, the repertoire was profiled, and TCRdb retains in-frame clones only, with some absent. The table includes over 150,000 clones, nearly 90% detected once. The material sequenced was peripheral blood. All receptors come from a man between 18 and 35 years old who had recovered from COVID-19. CDR3s include the opening cysteine and the closing phenylalanine or tryptophan. D genes are given only for firm matches. Clone size is shown for a subset of rows, as once, few, many or a class of expanded clone.

D gene,J gene,V gene,clone size,CDR3 DNA,CDR3 protein
TRBD2,TRBJ2-3,TRBV7-6,NA,TGTGCCAGCAGCTTTCTAGCGGGAGGGCCCGCAGATACGCAGTATTTT,CASSFLAGGPADTQYF
TRBD2,TRBJ2-5,TRBV9,NA,TGTGCCAGCAGCGTTAGCGGGAGGAGAGAGACCCAGTACTTC,CASSVSGRRETQYF
NA,TRBJ2-3,TRBV27,NA,TGTGCCAGCAGTGGGGAATTGCTAGCAGGCACAGATACGCAGTATTTT,CASSGELLAGTDTQYF
TRBD1,TRBJ2-7,TRBV27,NA,TGTGCCAGCAGTCCCCTAAACAGGGGAGAGCAGTACTTC,CASSPLNRGEQYF
NA,TRBJ2-3,TRBV11-2,NA,TGTGCCAGCAGTTGGGGGGGCGGGAGCGGCCCAGATACGCAGTATTTT,CASSWGGGSGPDTQYF
TRBD1,TRBJ1-5,TRBV7-9,few,TGTGCCAGCAGCTTAGAGGGGGCAAGTCAGCCCCAGCATTTT,CASSLEGASQPQHF
TRBD2,TRBJ2-3,TRBV28,NA,TGTGCCAGCAGCCCCGGGACTAGGGGCAAAGATACGCAGTATTTT,CASSPGTRGKDTQYF
NA,TRBJ1-4,TRBV4-3,NA,TGCGCCAGCAGCCAAAGCGGGGCTGGGGCAACTAATGAAAAACTGTTTTTT,CASSQSGAGATNEKLFF
TRBD1,TRBJ2-1,TRBV15,NA,TGTGCCACCAGAGGACAGGGGGCCGCCTACAATGAGCAGTTCTTC,CATRGQGAAYNEQFF
NA,TRBJ2-4,TRBV7-2,NA,TGTGCCAGCAGCCAAGGGGGGGCCGCCAAAAACATTCAGTACTTC,CASSQGGAAKNIQYF
TRBD2,TRBJ2-2,TRBV10-3,NA,TGTGCCATCAAGTCTAGCGGGCCGAACACCGGGGAGCTGTTTTTT,CAIKSSGPNTGELFF
NA,TRBJ2-1,TRBV4-3,NA,TGCGCCAGCAGCCAAGAAGGGGGAGGGAGGGTCAGGAATGAGCAGTTCTTC,CASSQEGGGRVRNEQFF
NA,TRBJ1-4,TRBV15,NA,TGTGCCACCAGCAGAGATCAGCTAGGAGGTGAAAAACTGTTTTTT,CATSRDQLGGEKLFF
TRBD2,TRBJ2-3,TRBV4-1,NA,TGCGCCAGCAGCCAGGGGCGGGGGGTTAGCACAGATACGCAGTATTTT,CASSQGRGVSTDTQYF
TRBD1,TRBJ2-7,TRBV20-1,once,TGCAGTGCTAGTCCAGGGGGCAGCTCCTACGAGCAGTACTTC,CSASPGGSSYEQYF
NA,TRBJ1-1,TRBV2,once,TGTGCCAGCGGGGCCTTCGCAGTCACAGACGGTCGAGCTTTCTTT,CASGAFAVTDGRAFF
TRBD1,TRBJ2-3,TRBV2,NA,TGTGCCAGCAGGAAACAGGGGGCGCTCTCAGATACGCAGTATTTT,CASRKQGALSDTQYF
TRBD1,TRBJ2-7,TRBV29-1,NA,TGCAGCGTTGAAACTACAGGGGAATTCGACGAGCAGTACTTC,CSVETTGEFDEQYF
NA,TRBJ1-1,TRBV11-2,NA,TGTGCCAGCAGCTTTGAGGACAGCCTACGTGAAGCTTTCTTT,CASSFEDSLREAFF
NA,TRBJ1-2,TRBV18,NA,TGTGCCAGCTCATCTCGACAGGATGATGGCTACACCTTC,CASSSRQDDGYTF
NA,TRBJ1-3,TRBV6-5,NA,TGTGCCAGCAGTCGAGGACGGGACTCTGGAAACACCATATATTTT,CASSRGRDSGNTIYF
NA,TRBJ1-2,TRBV5-6,NA,TGTGCCAGCAGCTTGGCTCGGAGGGGACTCAACTATGGCTACACCTTC,CASSLARRGLNYGYTF
TRBD2,TRBJ2-1,TRBV13,NA,TGTGCCAGCAGCTTACGAAAGGGACTAAACAATGAGCAGTTCTTC,CASSLRKGLNNEQFF
TRBD1,TRBJ1-3,TRBV19,NA,TGTGCCAGTCACCGGGACAGCAGTCTCCTCTCTGGAAACACCATATATTTT,CASHRDSSLLSGNTIYF
NA,TRBJ1-1,TRBV19,NA,TGTGCCAGTAGTATAGCCGACCGACAACACACTGAAGCTTTCTTT,CASSIADRQHTEAFF
TRBD2,TRBJ2-3,TRBV7-9,NA,TGTGCCAGCAGCTGGGAAGGGAGGGCGACAGATACGCAGTATTTT,CASSWEGRATDTQYF
NA,TRBJ2-5,TRBV5-1,NA,TGCGCCAGCAGCCTAGCGAGTCGGGAGACCCAGTACTTC,CASSLASRETQYF
NA,TRBJ1-3,TRBV7-2,NA,TGTGCCAGCAGCTTGCAGACAGGCTCTGGAAACACCATATATTTT,CASSLQTGSGNTIYF
NA,TRBJ1-4,TRBV5-1,NA,TGCGCCAGCAGTCGCTCCCAGGAGGGGCGGGATGAAAAACTGTTTTTT,CASSRSQEGRDEKLFF
NA,TRBJ1-5,TRBV5-6,NA,TGTGCCAGCAGCTCGACAGGTTTTCAGCCCCAGCATTTT,CASSSTGFQPQHF
NA,TRBJ2-3,TRBV9,NA,TGTGCCAGCAGCGTCAGATGGGGGCCAGATACGCAGTATTTT,CASSVRWGPDTQYF
NA,TRBJ1-5,TRBV28,NA,TGTGCCAGCAGTTTAACTTATCAGCCCCAGCATTTT,CASSLTYQPQHF
TRBD2,TRBJ2-5,TRBV14,NA,TGTGCCAGCAGCCAAGCGGCTAGCGGGAGAGGAGGGACCCAGTACTTC,CASSQAASGRGGTQYF
NA,TRBJ2-5,TRBV2,NA,TGTGCCAGCAGTGTGGAGAAAGAGACCCAGTACTTC,CASSVEKETQYF
NA,TRBJ1-2,TRBV6-5,many,TGTGCCAGCAGTCCCGGAGTGTATGGCTACACCTTC,CASSPGVYGYTF
TRBD1,TRBJ1-5,TRBV25-1,few,TGTGCCAGCACCTCGGGACAGAATCAGCCCCAGCATTTT,CASTSGQNQPQHF
TRBD2,TRBJ2-5,TRBV4-2,few,TGTGCCAGCAGCCAAGATTGGCTAGCGGAGAGACCCGGAGAGACCCAGTACTTC,CASSQDWLAERPGETQYF
NA,TRBJ2-1,TRBV29-1,NA,TGCAGCGCCGAGATGCGGGGAGCGTACAATGAGCAGTTCTTC,CSAEMRGAYNEQFF
NA,TRBJ2-1,TRBV6-5,NA,TGTGCCAGCAGCTCCGATCTGGGCCCTTATGAGCAGTTCTTC,CASSSDLGPYEQFF
TRBD2,TRBJ2-3,TRBV2,NA,TGTGCCAGCAGTGAGGAAGCGGGAGGTTCAGATACGCAGTATTTT,CASSEEAGGSDTQYF
NA,TRBJ1-5,TRBV4-2,few,TGTGCCAGCAGCCAAGATTCTCAGGGCGCGGTTCTTCAGCCCCAGCATTTT,CASSQDSQGAVLQPQHF
NA,TRBJ1-1,TRBV7-9,NA,TGTGCCAGCAGCTTAGTCCTAACGGGGGTCACTGAAGCTTTCTTT,CASSLVLTGVTEAFF
NA,TRBJ1-1,TRBV27,NA,TGTGCCAGCAGTTTCGCCGGGTCCACTGAAGCTTTCTTT,CASSFAGSTEAFF
NA,TRBJ1-2,TRBV19,NA,TGTGCCAGTAACGGGGACTCCTATGGCTACACCTTC,CASNGDSYGYTF
TRBD2,TRBJ2-7,TRBV2,NA,TGTGCCGGGAGGGCAGGGAGCTCCTACGAGCAGTACTTC,CAGRAGSSYEQYF
NA,TRBJ2-7,TRBV5-5,NA,TGTGCCAGCAGCTTGGTTCCAAACTTTGAGCGGCGTTACGAGCAGTACTTC,CASSLVPNFERRYEQYF